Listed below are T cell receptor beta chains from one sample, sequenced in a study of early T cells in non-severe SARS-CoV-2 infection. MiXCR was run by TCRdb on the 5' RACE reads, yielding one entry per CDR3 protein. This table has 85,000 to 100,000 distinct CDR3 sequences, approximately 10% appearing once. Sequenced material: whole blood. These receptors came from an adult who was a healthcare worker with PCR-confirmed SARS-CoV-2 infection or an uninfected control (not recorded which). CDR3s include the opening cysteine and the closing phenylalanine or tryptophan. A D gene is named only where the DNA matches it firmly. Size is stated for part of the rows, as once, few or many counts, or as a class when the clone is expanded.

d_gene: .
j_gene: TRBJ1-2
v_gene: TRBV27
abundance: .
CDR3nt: TGTGCCAGCCGATCCCCCAGCGTGCTTGGCTACACCTTC
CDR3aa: CASRSPSVLGYTF

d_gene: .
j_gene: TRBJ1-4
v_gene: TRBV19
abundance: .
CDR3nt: TGTGCCAGTACCTCCAAAAAAGGGACTACTAATGAAAAACTGTTTTTT
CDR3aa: CASTSKKGTTNEKLFF

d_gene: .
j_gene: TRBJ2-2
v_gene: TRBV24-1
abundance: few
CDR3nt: TGTGCCACCGCTCCGGAAGGCTCCACCGGGGAGCTGTTTTTT
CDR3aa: CATAPEGSTGELFF

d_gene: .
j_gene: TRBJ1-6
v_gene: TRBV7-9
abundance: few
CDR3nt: TGTGCCAGCAGCTTAACAGGCCTACCCCTCCACTTT
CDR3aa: CASSLTGLPLHF

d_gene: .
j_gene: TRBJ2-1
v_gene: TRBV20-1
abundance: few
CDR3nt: TGCAGTGTCTCGCCCACGACGGGCAATGAGCAGTTCTTC
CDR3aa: CSVSPTTGNEQFF

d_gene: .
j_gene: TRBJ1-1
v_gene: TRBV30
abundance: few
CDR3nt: TGTGCCTGGAGTCCTTACCGGGACACTGAAGCTTTCTTT
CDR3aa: CAWSPYRDTEAFF

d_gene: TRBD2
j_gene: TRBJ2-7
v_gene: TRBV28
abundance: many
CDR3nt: TGTGCCAGCAGTAGTCACCGGCTAGCGGGATCATACGAGCAGTACTTC
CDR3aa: CASSSHRLAGSYEQYF

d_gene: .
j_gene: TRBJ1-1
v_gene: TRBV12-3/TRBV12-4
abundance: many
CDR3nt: TGTGCCAGCAGTGCTAATATGAACACTGAAGCTTTCTTT
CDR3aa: CASSANMNTEAFF

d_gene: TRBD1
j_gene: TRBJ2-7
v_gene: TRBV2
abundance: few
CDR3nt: TGTGCCAGCACCCGGGACAGGGGCTACGAGCAGTACTTC
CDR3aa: CASTRDRGYEQYF

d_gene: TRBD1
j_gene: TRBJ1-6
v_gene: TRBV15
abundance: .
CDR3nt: TGTGCCTCCAGCAGAGACAGGGAGGTTTCACCCCTCCACTTT
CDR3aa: CASSRDREVSPLHF

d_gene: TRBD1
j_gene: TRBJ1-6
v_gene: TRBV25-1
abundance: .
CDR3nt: TGTGCCAGCAGTGACCGGGACAGCAACAATTCACCCCTCCACTTT
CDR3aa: CASSDRDSNNSPLHF

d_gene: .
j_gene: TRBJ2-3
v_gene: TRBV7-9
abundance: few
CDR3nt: TGTGCCAGCAGCTCCCCTACAAGAAGAGATAGCACAGATACGCAGTATTTT
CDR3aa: CASSSPTRRDSTDTQYF

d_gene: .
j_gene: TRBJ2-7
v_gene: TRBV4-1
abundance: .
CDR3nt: TGCGCCAGCAGCCAAGAATCTCGAACGGGGCGCCACTACGAGCAGTACTTC
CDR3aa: CASSQESRTGRHYEQYF

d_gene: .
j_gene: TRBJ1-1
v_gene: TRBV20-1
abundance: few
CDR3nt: TGCAGTGCTAGAGTTCAGAACACTGAAGCTTTCTTT
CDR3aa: CSARVQNTEAFF

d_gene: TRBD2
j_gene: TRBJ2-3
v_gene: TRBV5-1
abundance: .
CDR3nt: TGCGCCAGCAGCCCCTTGACTAGCGGGATGTCAGATACGCAGTATTTT
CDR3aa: CASSPLTSGMSDTQYF

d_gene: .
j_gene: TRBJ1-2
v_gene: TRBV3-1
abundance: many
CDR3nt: TGTGCCAGCAGCCAAGAATGGAAACGGACCTACACCTTC
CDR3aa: CASSQEWKRTYTF

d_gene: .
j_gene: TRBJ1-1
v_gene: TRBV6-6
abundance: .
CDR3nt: TGTGCCAGCAGTTACAGCTTGAGCACTGAAGCTTTCTTT
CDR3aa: CASSYSLSTEAFF

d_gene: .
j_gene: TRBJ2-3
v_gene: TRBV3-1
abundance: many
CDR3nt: TGTGCCAGCAGCCAAGAGCGGGTGAGCACAGATACGCAGTATTTT
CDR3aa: CASSQERVSTDTQYF

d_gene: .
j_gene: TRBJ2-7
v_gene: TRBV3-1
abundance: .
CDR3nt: TGTGCCAGCAGCCCCACAACGACTAGAGTCTCGCTCGAGCAGTACTTC
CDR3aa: CASSPTTTRVSLEQYF

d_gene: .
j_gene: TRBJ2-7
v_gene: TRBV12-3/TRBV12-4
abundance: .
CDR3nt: TGTGCCAGCAGGGAAGGTACTAGCTTCGAGCAGTACTTC
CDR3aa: CASREGTSFEQYF

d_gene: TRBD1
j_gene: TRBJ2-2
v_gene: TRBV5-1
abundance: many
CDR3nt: TGCGCCAGCAGCTTCAGGGGGCTCACCGGGGAGCTGTTTTTT
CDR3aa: CASSFRGLTGELFF

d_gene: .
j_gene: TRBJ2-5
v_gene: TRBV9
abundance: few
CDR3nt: TGTGCCAGCAGCGTAGGGGATAGCAGCCTGCAAGAGACCCAGTACTTC
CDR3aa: CASSVGDSSLQETQYF

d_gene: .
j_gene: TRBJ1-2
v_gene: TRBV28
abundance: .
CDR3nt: TGTGCCAGCAGTTCTGCCAGCGACTACAATGGCTACACCTTC
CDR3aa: CASSSASDYNGYTF

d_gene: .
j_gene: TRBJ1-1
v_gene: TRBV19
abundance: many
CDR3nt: TGTGCCAGTAGGCCGGGGGGGCTGGGCACTGAAGCTTTCTTT
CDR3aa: CASRPGGLGTEAFF

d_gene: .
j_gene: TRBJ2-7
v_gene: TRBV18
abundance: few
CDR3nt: TGTGCCAGCTCACCGGGACCCCCAGGAGCCTACGAGCAGTACTTC
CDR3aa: CASSPGPPGAYEQYF

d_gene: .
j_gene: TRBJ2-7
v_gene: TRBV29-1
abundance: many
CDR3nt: TGCAGCGCTGCCGATCTATACGAGCAGTACTTC
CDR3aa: CSAADLYEQYF

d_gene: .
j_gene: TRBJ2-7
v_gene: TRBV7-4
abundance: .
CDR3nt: TGTGCCAGCAGCTCCCTTCTCCTCATCCGGGCCCATGCCTACGAGCAGTACTTC
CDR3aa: CASSSLLLIRAHAYEQYF

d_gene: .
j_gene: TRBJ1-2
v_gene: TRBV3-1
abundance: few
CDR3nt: TGTGCCAGCAGCCAAGGGGCAGCATATAACTATGGCTACACCTTC
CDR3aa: CASSQGAAYNYGYTF

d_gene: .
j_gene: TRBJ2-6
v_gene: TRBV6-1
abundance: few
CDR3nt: TGTGCCACTGGCAGAGTGGCCAACGTCCTGACTTTC
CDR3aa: CATGRVANVLTF